The 24 T cell receptor beta chains given below trace back to one sample, sequenced in a study of blood T cell repertoires in COVID-19. Some clones are missing from TCRdb's copy, which holds only in-frame ones; the method was immunoSEQ multiplex PCR. The sample lists about 140,000 clones; around 83% were seen once. Material: peripheral blood. The receptors come from a man aged 30-40 years with COVID-19, enrolled during active disease.

The chain combines TRBV10-3 with TRBJ2-3; D is unclear. The CDR3 contains 14 residues. Trimming pared 8 bases from V and 1 base from J, leaving 13 bases between. Germline assignment: CDR1 ENHRY and CDR2 SYGVKD. This chain's CDR3 is CAISPSSGTDTQYF. CDR3 DNA sequence: TGTGCCATCTCCCCCTCGAGTGGCACAGATACGCAGTATTTT.

This clone was seen once. The chain combines TRBV5-1 with TRBJ1-2; 7 bases match TRBD1. This CDR3 has 15 residues. With 2 bases clipped from V and 0 bases from J, the junction kept 4 bases outside the gene matches. Looked up from germline, CDR1 is SGHRS and CDR2 is YFSETQ. Here the CDR3 reads CASSFDRASNYGYTF. DNA for the CDR3: TGCGCCAGCAGCTTCGACAGGGCATCTAACTATGGCTACACCTTC.

The chain couples TRBV6-5 to TRBJ2-3; TRBD1 agrees at 7 bases. Unmatched junction bases numbered 2, after V lost 6 bases and J lost 2 bases. This CDR3 comprises 13 residues. CDR1 and CDR2 from the germline V gene are MNHEY and SVGAGI. The CDR3 reads CASRGTATDTQYF. The CDR3 coding sequence is TGTGCCAGCAGGGGGACAGCCACAGATACGCAGTATTTT.

The J gene is TRBJ1-2, the V gene TRBV5-4; 8 nucleotides line up with TRBD1. Germline V gene sequence: CDR1 SGHNT, CDR2 YYREEE (reference sequence). CDR3 size: 16 residues. After removal of 4 bases from V and 9 bases from J, the junction contained 17 bases not matched to a gene. CDR3 loop: CASSNLCRGRFRSYTF. The CDR3 region has the DNA TGTGCCAGCAGCAACCTTTGCAGGGGGCGGTTTAGGAGCTACACCTTC.

Comments on this clone: Mismatch with germline at one junction end may stem from a read error. The rearrangement uses TRBV6-5 and TRBJ1-3; weak D call: TRBD1 (6 bases). CDR3 size: 14 residues. Looked up from germline, CDR1 is MNHEY and CDR2 is SVGAGI. CDR3 bases: TGTGCCAGCAGTGACTCGGGGGCCCGAAACACCATATATTTT. Encoded protein: CASSDSGARNTIYF.

The chain employs TRBV5-1 and TRBJ1-4, with a weak D call TRBD1 (6 bases). The germline V and J ends were trimmed by 0 bases and 6 bases, with 12 bases remaining between them. Germline V gives CDR1 SGHRS, CDR2 YFSETQ. CDR3 length: 15 residues. The CDR3 spells CASSLGDTLDEKLFF. The CDR3 DNA is TGCGCCAGCAGCTTGGGGGACACCTTGGATGAAAAACTGTTTTTT.

This chain joins TRBV27 and TRBJ1-2; the D is unclear. CDR1 and CDR2 from the germline V gene are MNHEY and SMNVEV (reference sequence). The CDR3 extends over 14 amino acids. Between the trimmed V and J ends, which lost 4 bases and 3 bases, there was a span of 12 bases. The CDR3, as DNA: TGTGCCAGCAGTTCTACGGGGTCGGACTATGGCTACACCTTC. Residues: CASSSTGSDYGYTF.

The V call is TRBV28, the J call TRBJ1-3, with D hard to call. The CDR3 totals 13 residues. Germline lookup yields CDR1 MDHEN and CDR2 SYDVKM. Trimming cost V 3 bases and J 2 bases, with 5 bases left between them. CDR3 bases: TGTGCCAGCAGTTTGAGGGCTGGAAACACCATATATTTT. This codes for CASSLRAGNTIYF.

The chain links TRBV19 to TRBJ2-1, with D unresolved. Per germline, CDR1 LNHDA and CDR2 SQIVND (reference sequence). V lost 0 bases to trimming and J lost 6 bases, with 6 bases between them. The length of the CDR3 is 13 residues. CDR3 sequence: CASSIDSSNEQFF. The CDR3 DNA sequence: TGTGCCAGTAGTATAGACAGTTCCAATGAGCAGTTCTTC.

This clone has only a few counts. The chain is built from TRBV7-2 and TRBJ1-2; D perhaps matches TRBD1 (6 bases). V was pared by 5 bases and J by 1 base, with 26 bases between. Germline loops: CDR1 SGHTA, CDR2 FQGNSA. The CDR3 contains 19 residues. Here the CDR3 reads CASSPSPGHHRKVNYGYTF. CDR3 nucleotide sequence: TGTGCCAGCAGCCCAAGTCCGGGACACCACCGAAAGGTTAACTATGGCTACACCTTC. Variable domain in full (rest from reference TRBV7-2 and TRBJ1-2): GAGVSQSPSNKVTEKGKDVELRCDPISGHTALYWYRQSLGQGLEFLIYFQGNSAPDKSGLPSDRFSAERTGGSVSTLTIQRTQQEDSAVYLCASSPSPGHHRKVNYGYTFGSGTRLTVV.

The rearrangement uses TRBV28 and TRBJ1-1, with D tentatively TRBD1 (5 bases). This CDR3 has 15 residues. Per germline, CDR1 MDHEN and CDR2 SYDVKM. Between the trimmed V and J ends, which lost 3 bases and 1 base, there was a span of 12 bases. The CDR3 is CASSFGRGGNTEAFF. The CDR3 DNA sequence: TGTGCCAGCAGTTTTGGGAGGGGAGGGAACACTGAAGCTTTCTTT.

The chain is built from TRBV28 and TRBJ2-2; tentatively, D is TRBD1 (5 bases). The CDR3 is 15 residues long. Trimming took off 4 bases at V and 2 bases at J, with 11 bases between the two ends. Germline V CDR1 and CDR2: MDHEN, SYDVKM. CDR3: CASSSRTINTGELFF. Written as DNA, the CDR3 is TGTGCCAGCAGTTCCAGGACAATCAACACCGGGGAGCTGTTTTTT.

This chain links TRBV6-6 with TRBJ2-1; 8 nucleotides agree with TRBD1. V dropped 4 bases and J dropped 7; count of bases not matched to a gene: 9. The CDR3 is 15 residues long. The germline V gene has CDR1 MNHNY and CDR2 SVGAGI (reference sequence). Written as DNA, the CDR3 is TGTGCCAGCAGTTTGGGACAGGTCGGTAGGAATGAGCAGTTCTTC. Amino acids: CASSLGQVGRNEQFF.

The rearrangement joins TRBV19 to TRBJ2-1; the match to TRBD2 covers 14 bases. This CDR3 comprises 13 residues. Trimming removed 5 bases from V and 9 bases from J; junction bases left unmatched: 0. Germline assignment: CDR1 LNHDA and CDR2 SQIVND (reference sequence). In DNA, the CDR3 is TGTGCCAGTAGTGGACTAGCGGGAGGTGAGCAGTTCTTC. Its protein is CASSGLAGGEQFF.

V gene TRBV7-9 combines with J gene TRBJ1-5; tentative D call: TRBD1 (5 bases). Trimming removed 5 bases at V and 4 bases at J, with 15 bases between. Germline V lookup: CDR1 SEHNR, CDR2 FQNEAQ (reference sequence). This CDR3 is 15 amino acids long. The CDR3 loop is CASSPGTPINQPQHF. CDR3 coding DNA: TGTGCCAGCAGCCCCGGGACTCCCATTAATCAGCCCCAGCATTTT.

The rearrangement uses TRBV9 and TRBJ1-1; 11 bases are shared with TRBD1. This CDR3 spans 16 amino acids. The junction had 6 bases not matched to a gene; V was cut back by 1 base and J by 4 bases. The germline CDR1 and CDR2 sequences are SGDLS and YYNGEE. The CDR3 nucleotides are TGTGCCAGCAGCGTATCTTTTGGGACAGGGGGCACTGAAGCTTTCTTT. The encoded protein is CASSVSFGTGGTEAFF. The entire variable domain, with the rest obtained from reference TRBV9 and TRBJ1-1, is as follows: DSGVTQTPKHLITATGQRVTLRCSPRSGDLSVYWYQQSLDQGLQFLIQYYNGEERAKGNILERFSAQQFPDLHSELNLSSLELGDSALYFCASSVSFGTGGTEAFFGQGTRLTVV.

This clone appeared a single time. The rearrangement uses TRBV27 and TRBJ2-1, with a weak D call TRBD2 (5 bases). V shed 1 base and J shed 4 bases, with 11 bases lying between them. This CDR3 contains 15 residues. In germline, CDR1 is MNHEY, CDR2 SMNVEV (reference sequence). CDR3 residues: CASSLFLAEYNEQFF. CDR3 bases: TGTGCCAGCAGTTTATTCCTAGCAGAATACAATGAGCAGTTCTTC.

The rearrangement links TRBV7-9 to TRBJ1-6; D gene uncertain. Germline-derived CDR1 and CDR2 are SEHNR and FQNEAQ (reference sequence). This CDR3 has 17 residues. V shed 5 bases and J shed 0 bases, with 14 bases lying between them. The CDR3 nucleotides read TGTGCCAGCAGCGACGGGATGGGCAGCTCCTATAATTCACCCCTCCACTTT. It is translated as CASSDGMGSSYNSPLHF.

V and J are TRBV29-1 and TRBJ1-1, with a possible D match to TRBD1 (5 bases). The CDR3 extends over 11 amino acids. The germline V gene has CDR1 SQVTM and CDR2 ANQGSEA. V dropped 6 bases and J dropped 8 bases, with 13 bases sitting between them. This chain's CDR3 is CSVMTEGEAFF. The CDR3 coding sequence is TGCAGCGTCATGACGGAGGGGGAAGCTTTCTTT. The whole variable domain, filled in from reference TRBV29-1 and TRBJ1-1, reads SAVISQKPSRDICQRGTSLTIQCQVDSQVTMMFWYRQQPGQSLTLIATANQGSEATYESGFVIDKFPISRPNLTFSTLTVSNMSPEDSSIYLCSVMTEGEAFFGQGTRLTVV.

This clone was found once. The chain employs TRBV5-1 and TRBJ2-5; the match to TRBD1 covers 8 bases. Germline-derived CDR1 and CDR2 are SGHRS and YFSETQ. The CDR3 extends over 13 amino acids. The ends lost 6 bases at V and 5 bases at J; junction bases unmatched: 6. For the CDR3, the DNA is TGCGCCAGCACCCCAGGGGGCTGGGAGACCCAGTACTTC. Amino acid sequence: CASTPGGWETQYF. Full variable domain (missing parts from reference TRBV5-1 and TRBJ2-5): KAGVTQTPRYLIKTRGQQVTLSCSPISGHRSVSWYQQTPGQGLQFLFEYFSETQRNKGNFPGRFSGRQFSNSRSEMNVSTLELGDSALYLCASTPGGWETQYFGPGTRLLVL.

The V call is TRBV12-3 or TRBV12-4, the J call TRBJ2-2; D is uncertain. The CDR3 length is 13 residues. The V and J ends lost 3 bases and 6 bases respectively, with 8 bases between them. The CDR3 protein is CASSFFSAGELFF. The CDR3, as DNA: TGTGCCAGCAGTTTTTTCAGCGCCGGGGAGCTGTTTTTT.

The rearrangement links TRBV30 to TRBJ1-6, with 12 bases matching TRBD1. Unmatched junction bases numbered 9, after V lost 3 bases and J lost 12 bases. The CDR3 contains 15 residues. Germline V gene lookup returns CDR1 GTSNPN and CDR2 SVGIG (reference sequence). This CDR3 is CAWSLPGQGARPLHF. CDR3 in DNA: TGTGCCTGGAGCCTGCCGGGACAGGGGGCTCGACCCCTCCACTTT.

CDR3 protein: CASSYGAAVSNQPQHF. In nucleotides, the CDR3 is TGTGCCAGCAGTTATGGGGCGGCCGTGAGCAATCAGCCCCAGCATTTT. The V and J genes are TRBV6-2 or TRBV6-3 and TRBJ1-5, with TRBD1 as a possible D gene (5 bases). The CDR3 is made up of 16 amino acids. CDR1 and CDR2 from the germline V gene are MNHEY and SVGEGT. The V end lost 3 bases, the J end lost 1 base, and 13 bases lay between the germline ends.

This clone came up many times. The chain employs TRBV12-3 or TRBV12-4 and TRBJ1-2, with D tentatively TRBD1 (6 bases). The CDR3 runs to 12 residues. V was clipped by 3 bases and J by 7 bases, with 9 bases between them. CDR3 nucleotide sequence: TGTGCCAGCAGTTTTAAAGGGGGTGGCTACACCTTC. This translates into CASSFKGGGYTF.